This TCR beta chain was sequenced in a study of regulatory T cells in long-lasting Graves disease. General study points: Those with persistent disease had in common more public clonotypes (about 3,000) than new patients (966). Sampling was limited to peripheral blood rather than thyroid tissue.

Described time point: persistent/refractory GD, antithyroid drugs over 5 years with positive TRAb. Researchers made the TCR library from RNA that was extracted from PBMCs. Patients were enrolled at an endocrinology department in Xi'an, China. Construction of TCR beta libraries relied on iRepertoire HTBI primers and on Arm-PCR targeting CDR3 regions. TCRdb processed the multiplex PCR reads anew with MiXCR; each CDR3 protein has one entry. The table has roughly 300,000 distinct CDR3 sequences, 22% seen once. A remark on this clonotype: Its antigen is currently unknown.

This material consisted of peripheral blood mononuclear cells (PBMCs), taken when the disease was refractory, from a patient treated with antithyroid drugs. The receptor was isolated from a female donor with Graves disease.

The CDR3 here is CASSQGEWGSSNQPQHF. CDR3 in DNA: TGTGCCAGCAGCCAAGGGGAGTGGGGCTCTAGCAATCAGCCCCAGCATTTT. The chain combines TRBV3-1 with TRBJ1-5, with D possibly TRBD1 on 5 matching bases. The CDR3 covers 17 residues. Trimming cost V 1 base and J 0 bases, with 13 bases left between them. The germline gives CDR1 LGHDT, CDR2 YNNKEL (reference sequence). Full variable domain (missing parts from reference TRBV3-1 and TRBJ1-5): DTAVSQTPKYLVTQMGNDKSIKCEQNLGHDTMYWYKQDSKKFLKIMFSYNNKELIINETVPNRFSPKSPDKAHLNLHINSLELGDSAVYFCASSQGEWGSSNQPQHFGDGTRLSIL.